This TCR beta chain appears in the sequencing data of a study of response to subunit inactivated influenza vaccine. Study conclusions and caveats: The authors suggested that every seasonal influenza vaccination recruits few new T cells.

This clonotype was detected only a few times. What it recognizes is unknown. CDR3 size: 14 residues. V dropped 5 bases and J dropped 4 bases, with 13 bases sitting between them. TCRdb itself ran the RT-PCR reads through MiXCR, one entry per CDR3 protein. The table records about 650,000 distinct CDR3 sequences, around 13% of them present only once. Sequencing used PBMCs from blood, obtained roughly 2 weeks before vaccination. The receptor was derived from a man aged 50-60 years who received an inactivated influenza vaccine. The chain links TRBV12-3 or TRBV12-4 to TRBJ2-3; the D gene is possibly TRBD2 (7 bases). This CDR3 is CASSAKGGADTQYF. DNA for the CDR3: TGTGCCAGCAGTGCGAAGGGGGGGGCAGATACGCAGTATTTT.